Following are 6 T cell receptor beta chains from one sample sequenced in a study of blood T cell repertoires in COVID-19. The protocol was immunoSEQ multiplex PCR, while the TCRdb copy is restricted to in-frame clones and leaves out a portion. The sample lists 100,000 or so clones; 86% were seen once. Sequenced input: peripheral blood. Every receptor here comes from a woman in her sixties in a cohort sampled during active or convalescent COVID-19.

The CDR3 nucleotides read TGTGCCAGCATAAGCGGTGACAGGAATGAAAAACTGTTTTTT. Its translation: CASISGDRNEKLFF. V and J are TRBV28 and TRBJ1-4, with a possible D match to TRBD1 (6 bases). This CDR3 contains 14 residues. Between the trimmed V and J ends, which lost 7 bases and 5 bases, there was a span of 14 bases. The germline V gene has CDR1 MDHEN and CDR2 SYDVKM.

The table lists this clone with a count of one. The gene calls are TRBV9 and TRBJ1-2; unclear D gene. Trimming pared 2 bases from V and 4 bases from J, leaving 6 bases between. Germline values: CDR1 SGDLS, CDR2 YYNGEE. The CDR3 is 12 amino acids. The CDR3 is CASSVTAYGYTF. DNA for the CDR3: TGTGCCAGCAGCGTCACAGCCTATGGCTACACCTTC.

This chain links TRBV27 with TRBJ2-2, with TRBD1 matching 12 bases. CDR3 size: 17 residues. The ends lost 5 bases at V and 3 bases at J; junction bases unmatched: 7. The V gene's germline CDR1 is MNHEY and CDR2 SMNVEV (reference sequence). In nucleotides, the CDR3 is TGTGCCAGCAGTCGCCGGGACAGGGGGCGGGACACCGGGGAGCTGTTTTTT. Its protein product is CASSRRDRGRDTGELFF.

This clone was detected once. In DNA, the CDR3 is TGTGCCAGCAGCCAGTTAACACAGGTCTACTTCTCTGGGGCCAACGTCCTGACTTTC. Translated, it gives CASSQLTQVYFSGANVLTF. The J gene is TRBJ2-6, the V gene TRBV14, with TRBD1 as a possible D gene (5 bases). Germline-derived CDR1 and CDR2 are SGHDN and FVKESK. The V end lost 3 bases, the J end lost 0 bases, and 18 bases lay between the germline ends. The CDR3 is made up of 19 amino acids.

V usage is TRBV2 and J usage is TRBJ2-5; 7 nucleotides match TRBD1. This CDR3 contains 14 residues. Germline CDR1 reads SNHLY; CDR2 reads FYNNEI. Losses at the gene ends were 6 bases for V and 7 bases for J; bases not matched to a gene: 11. CDR3 in DNA: TGTGCCAGCAGGGACAGGACTCGTGGAGGGACCCAGTACTTC. It specifies CASRDRTRGGTQYF.

The genes are TRBV13 and TRBJ1-1; D is perhaps TRBD1 (5 bases). CDR3 length: 15 amino acids. V was shortened by 4 bases and J by 0 bases, with 12 bases between the two germline ends. Germline lookup yields CDR1 PRHDT and CDR2 FYEKMQ (reference sequence). CDR3 DNA: TGTGCCAGCAGCTCCCCCGGACACTTGAACACTGAAGCTTTCTTT. It translates to CASSSPGHLNTEAFF.